These 20 T cell receptor beta chains were sequenced from one sample in a study of blood T cell repertoires in COVID-19. Some clones are missing from TCRdb's copy, which holds only in-frame ones; the method was immunoSEQ multiplex PCR. The repertoire has about half a million clones, roughly 85% of them found once; the top ten carry approximately 3.2%. Source material: peripheral blood. The receptors come from a human donor in a cohort sampled during active COVID-19.

The gene calls are TRBV28 and TRBJ2-1; 8 nucleotides align to TRBD1. The ends lost 4 bases at V and 8 bases at J; junction bases unmatched: 16. CDR1 is MDHEN, CDR2 SYDVKM, per germline. The CDR3 has 17 amino acids. The CDR3 DNA reads TGTGCCAGCAGTTCACCAGGACAGGGACGGTCTTTCGATGAGCAGTTCTTC. This codes for CASSSPGQGRSFDEQFF.

V gene TRBV6-5 combines with J gene TRBJ2-7, with D possibly being TRBD2 (6 bases). This CDR3 region has 16 residues. The germline V gene encodes CDR1 MNHEY and CDR2 SVGAGI. Trimming removed 4 bases from V and 2 bases from J, with 18 bases in between. CDR3 in amino acids: CASSSPGRDGTYEQYF. Here the CDR3 DNA reads TGTGCCAGCAGTTCCCCTGGGCGGGATGGGACCTACGAGCAGTACTTC.

The chain has TRBV7-2 and TRBJ2-2, with D possibly matching TRBD2 (5 bases). The CDR3 is 13 residues long. Germline V lookup: CDR1 SGHTA, CDR2 FQGNSA. Trimming pared 6 bases from V and 6 bases from J, leaving 11 bases between. CDR3 region: CASRRQEAGELFF. The CDR3 region has the DNA TGTGCCAGCAGACGCCAGGAGGCCGGGGAGCTGTTTTTT.

The chain has TRBV6-4 and TRBJ1-2, with 9 bases matching TRBD1. Per the germline V gene, CDR1 is MRHNA and CDR2 is SNTAGT. There are 16 residues in the CDR3. The V segment lost 2 bases and the J segment 6 bases; nucleotides outside the gene matches: 10. The CDR3: CASSDPPPGQGHGYTF. The CDR3 bases are TGTGCCAGCAGTGACCCCCCCCCGGGACAGGGACATGGCTACACCTTC.

V gene TRBV29-1 combines with J gene TRBJ1-4, with 10 bases that match TRBD1. The junction had 10 bases not matched to a gene; V was cut back by 4 bases and J by 8 bases. Germline CDR1 and CDR2: SQVTM and ANQGSEA. CDR3 size: 15 residues. The chain's CDR3 is CSVVQGTGVKEKLFF. CDR3 sequence (DNA): TGCAGCGTTGTCCAAGGGACAGGGGTAAAGGAAAAACTGTTTTTT.

The genes are TRBV9 and TRBJ2-1; D is undetermined. The CDR3 length is 14 residues. V was shortened by 1 base and J by 6 bases, with 11 bases between the two germline ends. In germline, CDR1 is SGDLS, CDR2 YYNGEE. CDR3 DNA: TGTGCCAGCAGCGTATCCGGAGAGAGCAATGAGCAGTTCTTC. Amino acid sequence: CASSVSGESNEQFF. Based on the CDR3 plus reference TRBV9 and TRBJ2-1, the full variable domain is DSGVTQTPKHLITATGQRVTLRCSPRSGDLSVYWYQQSLDQGLQFLIQYYNGEERAKGNILERFSAQQFPDLHSELNLSSLELGDSALYFCASSVSGESNEQFFGPGTRLTVL.

The DNA of the CDR3 is TGCACCAGCAGCCGGAATGCTAACCGGGGAGGGGACTCACCCCTCCACTTT. Protein sequence: CTSSRNANRGGDSPLHF. The chain has TRBV1 and TRBJ1-6. TRBV1 is a known pseudogene. This CDR3 comprises 17 residues.

CDR3 bases: TGTGCCAGCAGCGTTCGTCCCTCTGAGCCCCAGCATTTT. This codes for CASSVRPSEPQHF. The chain links TRBV9 to TRBJ1-5; D call uncertain. Germline V gene lookup returns CDR1 SGDLS and CDR2 YYNGEE. The length of the CDR3 is 13 residues. V lost 2 bases and J lost 8, with 11 bases in between.

The chain employs TRBV14 and TRBJ1-2, with D unresolved. The length of the CDR3 is 14 residues. CDR1 and CDR2 from the germline V gene are SGHDN and FVKESK. Trimming shortened V by 0 bases and J by 4 bases, and 9 bases separated the two germline ends. CDR3 bases: TGTGCCAGCAGCCAAGAAAGCTTCTTCTATGGCTACACCTTC. This translates into CASSQESFFYGYTF.

The sample holds one count of this clone. The chain couples TRBV6-6 to TRBJ2-3; the match to TRBD2 covers 12 bases. Germline trimming cut 2 bases from V and 4 bases from J; bases unmatched to any gene: 4. Looked up from germline, CDR1 is MNHNY and CDR2 is SVGAGI (reference sequence). The CDR3 length is 16 residues. The CDR3 here is CASSYGTSGRPDTQYF. The CDR3 bases are TGTGCCAGCAGTTACGGAACTAGCGGGAGGCCAGATACGCAGTATTTT.

V is TRBV7-2 and J is TRBJ1-5; 9 bases fit TRBD1. The CDR3 spans 13 residues. Germline V lookup: CDR1 SGHTA, CDR2 FQGNSA. After removal of 4 bases from V and 8 bases from J, the junction contained 3 bases not matched to a gene. The CDR3 DNA is TGTGCCAGCAGCTCGGACAGGGGTGAGCCCCAGCATTTT. It is translated as CASSSDRGEPQHF.

J is TRBJ2-7 and V is TRBV6-5; TRBD1 matches at 7 bases. The junction had 14 bases not matched to a gene; V was cut back by 5 bases and J by 7 bases. CDR3 length equals 15 residues. The germline V gene encodes CDR1 MNHEY and CDR2 SVGAGI. In nucleotides, the CDR3 is TGTGCCAGCAGTCCAACCGGACAGGTGGGTAGGGAGCAGTACTTC. Residues: CASSPTGQVGREQYF.

This clone has just a few counts. CDR3 nucleotides: TGTGCCAGCAGCATAGCCTCCGCCTATGGGCCCCAGCATTTT. Translation: CASSIASAYGPQHF. The chain recombines TRBV27 with TRBJ1-5; D not certain. The CDR3 covers 14 residues. V gave up 6 bases and J gave up 9 bases, with 18 bases separating them. Per the germline V gene, CDR1 is MNHEY and CDR2 is SMNVEV (reference sequence).

The chain joins TRBV5-8 to TRBJ1-5; D gene unclear. This CDR3 spans 15 amino acids. The germline V gene encodes CDR1 SGHTS and CDR2 YDEGEE. Trimming shortened V by 5 bases and J by 0 bases, and 12 bases separated the two germline ends. The CDR3 nucleotides are TGTGCCAGCAGATTGCCAGGTTATAGCAATCAGCCCCAGCATTTT. Translating gives CASRLPGYSNQPQHF. Full variable domain (remainder filled in from reference TRBV5-8 and TRBJ1-5): EAGVTQSPTHLIKTRGQQATLRCSPISGHTSVYWYQQALGLGLQFLLWYDEGEERNRGNFPPRFSGRQFPNYSSELNVNALELEDSALYLCASRLPGYSNQPQHFGDGTRLSIL.

For the CDR3, the DNA is TGTGCCAGCAGCACCAAAAGCGGGAGCTCCTACAATGAGCAGTTCTTC. This translates into CASSTKSGSSYNEQFF. The rearrangement links TRBV7-3 to TRBJ2-1; 8 nucleotides agree with TRBD2. The CDR3 runs to 16 residues. The germline gives CDR1 SGHTA, CDR2 FQGTGA. V lost 5 bases, J lost 0 bases, and 6 bases stayed unmatched.

V and J are TRBV19 and TRBJ2-2; 10 nucleotides align to TRBD1. The V segment lost 5 bases and the J segment 4 bases; nucleotides outside the gene matches: 7. The CDR3 consists of 16 residues. Germline V lookup: CDR1 LNHDA, CDR2 SQIVND (reference sequence). CDR3 coding DNA: TGTGCCAGTAGTGCCAACCGGGACAGGGGCACCGGGGAGCTGTTTTTT. Translating gives CASSANRDRGTGELFF.

This chain links TRBV15 with TRBJ2-3, with D tentatively TRBD2 (6 bases). With 3 bases removed from V and 1 base from J, the gap between germline ends came to 14 bases. The germline CDR1 and CDR2 sequences are LNHNV and YYDKDF (reference sequence). This CDR3 region has 16 residues. The CDR3 DNA reads TGTGCCACCAGCAGGGTAGATGGAGGGGGCACAGATACGCAGTATTTT. Protein: CATSRVDGGGTDTQYF.

J is TRBJ2-2 and V is TRBV25-1, with 9 bases matching TRBD2. The CDR3 is made up of 16 amino acids. With 3 bases clipped from V and 1 base from J, the junction kept 3 bases outside the gene matches. The germline V gene has CDR1 MGHDK and CDR2 SYGVNS. CDR3 amino acids: CASSEWTSENTGELFF. The CDR3 nucleotides read TGTGCCAGCAGTGAGTGGACTAGCGAGAACACCGGGGAGCTGTTTTTT.

The V gene is TRBV5-1, the J gene TRBJ2-7; TRBD1 might be the D (5 bases). The germline gives CDR1 SGHRS, CDR2 YFSETQ. V lost 3 bases to trimming and J lost 2 bases, with 12 bases between them. The CDR3 has 14 residues. CDR3 sequence: CASSWTTVAYEQYF. CDR3 nucleotide sequence: TGCGCCAGCAGCTGGACAACCGTAGCCTACGAGCAGTACTTC.

This clone was observed once. The chain employs TRBV2 and TRBJ2-2, with D tentatively TRBD2 (5 bases). Trimming removed 8 bases at V and 4 bases at J, with 17 bases between. Germline values: CDR1 SNHLY, CDR2 FYNNEI. The CDR3 totals 15 residues. The DNA of the CDR3 is TGTGCCAGCGGGCCGGAGAGGGCACTCACCGGGGAGCTGTTTTTT. This encodes CASGPERALTGELFF.